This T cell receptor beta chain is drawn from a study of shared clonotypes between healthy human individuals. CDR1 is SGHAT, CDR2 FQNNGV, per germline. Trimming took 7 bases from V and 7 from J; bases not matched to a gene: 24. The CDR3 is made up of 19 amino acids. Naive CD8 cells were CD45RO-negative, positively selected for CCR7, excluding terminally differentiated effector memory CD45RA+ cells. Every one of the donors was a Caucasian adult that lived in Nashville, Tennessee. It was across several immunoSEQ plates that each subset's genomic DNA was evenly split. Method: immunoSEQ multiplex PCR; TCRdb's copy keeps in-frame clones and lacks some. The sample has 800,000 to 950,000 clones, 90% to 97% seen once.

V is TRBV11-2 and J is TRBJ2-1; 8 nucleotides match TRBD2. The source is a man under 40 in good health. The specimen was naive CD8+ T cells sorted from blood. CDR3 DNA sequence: TGTGCCAGCACCAACTCAGGGAAGGGTCGGGAGGGCCGTTGGAATGAGCAGTTCTTC. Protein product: CASTNSGKGREGRWNEQFF.